Following are 3 T cell receptor beta chains from one sample sequenced in a study of blood T cell repertoires in COVID-19. TCRdb's table, derived via immunoSEQ multiplex PCR, lists solely in-frame clones and lacks some. The table lists roughly 260,000 clones, around 86% of them singletons, with around 10% in the top ten. Sequencing input: peripheral blood. The receptors were sampled from a man aged 40-49 years who had recovered from COVID-19.

In DNA, the CDR3 is TGTGCCACCAGCGGGACAGGCGCTTGGGGTACCCGTGCCCTCCACTTT. Amino acids: CATSGTGAWGTRALHF. The V gene is TRBV15, the J gene TRBJ1-6; the match to TRBD1 covers 8 bases. With V trimmed by 5 bases and J by 14 bases, 17 bases remained unmatched. Germline CDR1 reads LNHNV; CDR2 reads YYDKDF (reference sequence). The CDR3 contains 16 residues.

About this clone itself: Distinct nucleotide sequences in the sample also encode this CDR3. This chain joins TRBV7-9 and TRBJ1-1, with D maybe TRBD1 (6 bases). Per the germline V gene, CDR1 is SEHNR and CDR2 is FQNEAQ (reference sequence). V was cut by 3 bases and J by 1 base, with 6 bases left in between. The CDR3 has 13 residues. The CDR3 nucleotides read TGTGCCAGCAGCTTGACAGGGAACACTGAAGCTTTCTTT. It is translated as CASSLTGNTEAFF.

This clone was counted a single time. This rearrangement joins TRBV6-5 to TRBJ1-4; TRBD1 aligns across 8 bases. Looked up from germline, CDR1 is MNHEY and CDR2 is SVGAGI. V dropped 10 bases and J dropped 8; count of bases not matched to a gene: 12. CDR3 length: 14 residues. CDR3 sequence: CATHNTRGLEKLFF. CDR3 coding DNA: TGTGCCACCCACAACACCAGGGGGCTAGAAAAACTGTTTTTT.